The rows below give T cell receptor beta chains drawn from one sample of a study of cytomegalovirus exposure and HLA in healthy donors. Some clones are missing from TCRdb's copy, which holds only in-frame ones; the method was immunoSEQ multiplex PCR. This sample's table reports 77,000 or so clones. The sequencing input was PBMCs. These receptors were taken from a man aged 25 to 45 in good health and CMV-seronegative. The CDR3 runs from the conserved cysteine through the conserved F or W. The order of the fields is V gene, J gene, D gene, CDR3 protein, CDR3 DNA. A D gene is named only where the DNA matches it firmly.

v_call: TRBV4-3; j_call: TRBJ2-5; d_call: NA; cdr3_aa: CASSQEVGRGATQYF; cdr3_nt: TGCGCCAGCAGCCAAGAGGTCGGGCGGGGTGCCACCCAGTACTTC
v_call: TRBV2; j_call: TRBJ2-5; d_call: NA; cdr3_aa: CASSERTLGGETQYF; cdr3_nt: TGTGCCAGCAGTGAAAGGACACTCGGCGGAGAGACCCAGTACTTC
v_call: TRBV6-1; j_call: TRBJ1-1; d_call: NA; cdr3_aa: CASSAVVEGWEEAFF; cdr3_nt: TGTGCCAGCAGTGCCGTAGTAGAGGGATGGGAAGAAGCTTTCTTT
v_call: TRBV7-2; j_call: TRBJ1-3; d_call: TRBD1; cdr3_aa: CASSFRQGAAGNTIYF; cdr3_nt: TGTGCCAGCAGCTTCCGACAGGGGGCCGCTGGAAACACCATATATTTT
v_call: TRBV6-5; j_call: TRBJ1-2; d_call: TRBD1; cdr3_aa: CASTKGTGGWGYTF; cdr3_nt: TGTGCCAGCACCAAGGGGACAGGGGGCTGGGGCTACACCTTC
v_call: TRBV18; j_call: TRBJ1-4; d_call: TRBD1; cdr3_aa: CASSPRAGGANEKLFF; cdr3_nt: TGTGCCAGCTCACCACGGGCAGGGGGAGCTAATGAAAAACTGTTTTTT
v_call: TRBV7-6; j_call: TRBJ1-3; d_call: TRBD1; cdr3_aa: CASSLVGGGGNTIYF; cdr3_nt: TGTGCCAGCAGCTTGGTAGGGGGCGGTGGAAACACCATATATTTT
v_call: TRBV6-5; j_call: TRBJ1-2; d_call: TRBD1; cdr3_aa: CASSSAGQIYGYTF; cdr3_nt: TGTGCCAGCAGTTCGGCGGGACAGATCTATGGCTACACCTTC
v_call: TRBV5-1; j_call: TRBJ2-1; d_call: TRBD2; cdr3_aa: CASSWDYSSYNEQFF; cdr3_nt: TGCGCCAGCAGCTGGGACTACAGCTCCTACAATGAGCAGTTCTTC
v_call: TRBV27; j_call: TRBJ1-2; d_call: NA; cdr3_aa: CASSPRGGNGYTF; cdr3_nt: TGTGCCAGCAGCCCTAGAGGGGGAAACGGCTACACCTTC
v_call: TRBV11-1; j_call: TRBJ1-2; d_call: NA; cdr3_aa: CASSPTTGEEYGYTF; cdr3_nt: TGTGCCAGCAGCCCAACTACCGGGGAGGAATATGGCTACACCTTC
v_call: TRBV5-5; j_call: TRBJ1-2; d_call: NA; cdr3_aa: CASSLGGDLGGGYTF; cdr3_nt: TGTGCCAGCAGCTTGGGGGGAGATCTCGGGGGTGGCTACACCTTC
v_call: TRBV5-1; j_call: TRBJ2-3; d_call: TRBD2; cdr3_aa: CASGSLAGGPRVDTQYF; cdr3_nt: TGCGCCAGCGGATCACTAGCGGGAGGGCCAAGAGTAGATACGCAGTATTTT
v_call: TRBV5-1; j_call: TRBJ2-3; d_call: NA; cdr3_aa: CASSLGSSSSTDTQYF; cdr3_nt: TGCGCCAGCAGCTTGGGTAGTAGTTCCAGCACAGATACGCAGTATTTT
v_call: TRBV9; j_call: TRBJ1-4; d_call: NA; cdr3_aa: CASSVDVGLPNEKLFF; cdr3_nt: TGTGCCAGCAGCGTAGATGTGGGGCTGCCTAATGAAAAACTGTTTTTT
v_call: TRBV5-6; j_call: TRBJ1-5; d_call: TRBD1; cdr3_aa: CASSYDRGPDQPQHF; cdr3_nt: TGTGCCAGCAGCTACGACAGGGGGCCCGATCAGCCCCAGCATTTT
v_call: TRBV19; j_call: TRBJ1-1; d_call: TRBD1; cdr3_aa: CASSMDRGLGTEAFF; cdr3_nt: TGTGCCAGTAGTATGGACAGGGGGCTGGGCACTGAAGCTTTCTTT
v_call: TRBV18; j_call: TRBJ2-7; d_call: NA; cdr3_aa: CASSPDSYEQYF; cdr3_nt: TGTGCCAGCTCTCCGGACAGCTACGAGCAGTACTTC
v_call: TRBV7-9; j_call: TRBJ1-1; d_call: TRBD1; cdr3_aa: CASSLGRDRGGTEAFF; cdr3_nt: TGTGCCAGTAGCTTAGGGCGAGACAGGGGAGGTACTGAAGCTTTCTTT
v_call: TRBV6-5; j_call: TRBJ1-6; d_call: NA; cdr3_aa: CASSWGTGGDSPLHF; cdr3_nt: TGTGCCAGCAGTTGGGGGACGGGAGGGGATTCACCCCTCCACTTT
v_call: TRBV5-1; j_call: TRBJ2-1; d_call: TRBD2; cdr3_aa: CASSLPTSGGYNEQFF; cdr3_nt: TGCGCCAGCAGCTTACCCACTAGCGGGGGTTACAATGAGCAGTTCTTC
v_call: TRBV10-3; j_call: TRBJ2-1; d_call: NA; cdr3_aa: CATLGGPIADEQFF; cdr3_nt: TGTGCCACCTTGGGGGGGCCGATAGCAGATGAGCAGTTCTTC